This is a list of T cell receptor beta chains from one sample in a study of CD8 T cells in ankylosing spondylitis. One entry per CDR3 protein results from TCRdb running MiXCR on the 5' RACE reads. The sample has around 540,000 distinct CDR3 sequences; approximately 11% are singletons. Material for sequencing was blood, either unsorted or a sorted T cell fraction (not recorded which). The receptor source for this set is a male donor with ankylosing spondylitis. CDR3s include the opening cysteine and the closing phenylalanine or tryptophan.

V gene	J gene	CDR3 length	CDR3 protein
TRBV2	TRBJ2-1	17	CASSLTRTGGSYNEQFF
TRBV5-5	TRBJ1-2	13	CASNREEAHGYTF
TRBV29-1	TRBJ1-1	11	CSQTRGTEAFF
TRBV20-1	TRBJ1-1	15	CSASRWTWGNTEAFF
TRBV12-3/TRBV12-4	TRBJ1-1	14	CASNPTGRNTEAFF
TRBV5-1	TRBJ2-3	16	CASSRGDSSFTDTQYF
TRBV11-3	TRBJ2-1	13	CASSLGISSEQFF
TRBV5-6	TRBJ2-1	15	CASSALRDYRNEQFF
TRBV24-1	TRBJ1-2	13	CATSAGDSYGYTF
TRBV20-1	TRBJ2-3	17	CSAGRVAGGYSTDTQYF
TRBV12-3/TRBV12-4	TRBJ2-7	16	CASSLSGGPPAFEQYF
TRBV5-1	TRBJ2-2	16	CASSLWRGQNTGELFF
TRBV5-1	TRBJ2-4	16	CASSFSGSNGKNIQYF
TRBV10-1	TRBJ1-6	14	CASRGISYNSPLHF
TRBV30	TRBJ2-5	13	CAWNPGPQETQYF
TRBV11-2	TRBJ2-5	16	CASSLDPRDSQETQYF
TRBV5-4	TRBJ2-3	14	CARSPGLAEDTQYF
TRBV21-1	TRBJ1-1	16	CASSKALGPPNTEAFF
TRBV12-3/TRBV12-4	TRBJ2-1	16	CASSQNTGSSYNEQFF
TRBV4-2	TRBJ2-1	17	CASSQGVLAGGRHEQFF
TRBV10-2	TRBJ2-5	15	CATRRAGGREETQYF
TRBV12-3/TRBV12-4	TRBJ2-1	18	CASSSPNSLAGAYNEQFF
TRBV20-1	TRBJ2-1	16	CSARDKTGRSYNEQFF
TRBV12-3/TRBV12-4	TRBJ1-5	12	CASSLHSQPQHF
TRBV10-2	TRBJ2-7	14	CASSLAGGAWEQYF
TRBV3-1	TRBJ1-2	13	CASSPRLLYGYTF
TRBV4-2	TRBJ2-5	15	CASSQAGQGGETQYF
TRBV20-1	TRBJ1-1	12	CSAARASFEAFF
TRBV4-2	TRBJ1-6	16	CASSQDPMGNNSPLHF
TRBV12-3/TRBV12-4	TRBJ1-1	13	CASSSNIDTEAFF
TRBV30	TRBJ1-2	14	CAWSRGQGAFGYTF
TRBV12-3/TRBV12-4	TRBJ1-1	13	CASSRSGGTEAFF
TRBV7-2	TRBJ2-5	15	CARTTSGRGGETQYF
TRBV10-3	TRBJ2-2	14	CAIKVGGDTGELFF
TRBV20-1	TRBJ2-3	13	CSARDLSADTQYF
TRBV5-1	TRBJ2-3	16	CASSLVVLAGARTQYF
TRBV5-5	TRBJ1-2	14	CASSPNYNFYGYTF
TRBV4-2	TRBJ2-4	15	CASSQHSPSGNIQYF
TRBV12-3/TRBV12-4	TRBJ2-5	15	CASSFMRGAGETQYF